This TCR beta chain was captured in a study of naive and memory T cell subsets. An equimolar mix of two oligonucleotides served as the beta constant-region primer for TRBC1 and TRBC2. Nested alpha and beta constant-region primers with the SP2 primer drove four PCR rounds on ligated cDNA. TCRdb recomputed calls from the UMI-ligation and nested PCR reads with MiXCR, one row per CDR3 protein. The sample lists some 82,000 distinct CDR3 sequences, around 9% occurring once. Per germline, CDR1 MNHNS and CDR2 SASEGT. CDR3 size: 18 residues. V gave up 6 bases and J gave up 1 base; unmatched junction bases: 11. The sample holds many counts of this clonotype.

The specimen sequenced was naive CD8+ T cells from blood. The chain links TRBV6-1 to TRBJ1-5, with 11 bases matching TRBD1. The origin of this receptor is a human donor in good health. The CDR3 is CASRERTGGSGSNQPQHF. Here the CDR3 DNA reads TGTGCCAGCAGGGAACGGACAGGGGGCTCGGGGAGCAATCAGCCCCAGCATTTT.